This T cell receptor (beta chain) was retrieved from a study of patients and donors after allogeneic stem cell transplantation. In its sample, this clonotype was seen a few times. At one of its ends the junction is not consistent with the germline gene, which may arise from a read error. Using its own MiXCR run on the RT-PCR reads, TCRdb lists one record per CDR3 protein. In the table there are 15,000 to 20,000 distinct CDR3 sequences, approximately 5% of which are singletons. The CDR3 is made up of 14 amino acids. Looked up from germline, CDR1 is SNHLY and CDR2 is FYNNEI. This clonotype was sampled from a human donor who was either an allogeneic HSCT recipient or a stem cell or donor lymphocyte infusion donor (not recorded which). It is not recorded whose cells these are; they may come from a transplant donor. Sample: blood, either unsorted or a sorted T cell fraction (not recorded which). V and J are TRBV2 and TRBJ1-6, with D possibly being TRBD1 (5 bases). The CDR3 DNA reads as TGTGCCAGCCGTGACAGCTCCTATAATTCACCCCTCCACTTT. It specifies CASRDSSYNSPLHF.